These 28 T cell receptor beta chains were all obtained from the same sample, sequenced in a study of cytomegalovirus exposure and HLA in healthy donors. The primer mix had 60 Vbeta and 13 Jbeta primers. Assay: immunoSEQ multiplex PCR; the TCRdb copy retains only in-frame clones and omits some. This table has around 150,000 clones, about three quarters appearing once. Specimen: PBMCs. These TCRs come from a young man in good health and CMV-seropositive.

The chain carries TRBV5-6 and TRBJ2-1; weak D call: TRBD2 (6 bases). Trimming removed 4 bases at V and 9 bases at J, with 14 bases between. Per the germline V gene, CDR1 is SGHDT and CDR2 is YYEEEE. The CDR3 contains 13 residues. As DNA, the CDR3 is TGTGCCAGCAGCCCGCGGAGGGTGGCTGAGCAGTTCTTC. Translation: CASSPRRVAEQFF.

This clone was observed once. J is TRBJ2-3 and V is TRBV11-3, with D hard to call. CDR1 and CDR2 from the germline V gene are SGHNT and YENEEA. V gave up 1 base and J gave up 3 bases, with 17 bases separating them. The CDR3 is 17 amino acids. The CDR3 here is CASSLAQIGTSTDTQYF. Here the CDR3 DNA reads TGTGCCAGCAGCTTAGCACAGATAGGAACGAGTACAGATACGCAGTATTTT.

The chain combines TRBV7-6 with TRBJ1-2; 8 bases align to TRBD1. The CDR3 sequence is 16 residues long. V was pared by 5 bases and J by 2 bases, with 10 bases of the junction left unmatched. The germline gives CDR1 SGHVS, CDR2 FNYEAQ. As DNA, the CDR3 is TGTGCCAGCAGCCCCACAAGCAGGGGGCACAACTATGGCTACACCTTC. It specifies CASSPTSRGHNYGYTF.

The rearrangement joins TRBV19 to TRBJ2-2, with 11 bases that match TRBD1. V gave up 5 bases and J gave up 11 bases; unmatched junction bases: 4. CDR1 is LNHDA and CDR2 is SQIVND in the germline V gene (reference sequence). The length of the CDR3 is 13 residues. The CDR3 here is CASSGTGGAELFF. The CDR3 nucleotides are TGTGCCAGTAGTGGGACAGGGGGGGCTGAGCTGTTTTTT.

The genes are TRBV28 and TRBJ1-1, with D unclear. Looked up from germline, CDR1 is MDHEN and CDR2 is SYDVKM. V dropped 6 bases and J dropped 5 bases, with 13 bases sitting between them. The CDR3 runs 13 residues. CDR3 sequence reads: CASRWAGGTEAFF. The DNA for the CDR3 is TGTGCCAGCAGGTGGGCTGGAGGAACTGAAGCTTTCTTT.

The rearrangement joins TRBV6-5 to TRBJ1-3; D uncertain. The CDR3 has 11 amino acids. Per the germline V gene, CDR1 is MNHEY and CDR2 is SVGAGI. V was shortened by 9 bases and J by 1 base, with 4 bases between the two germline ends. CDR3 region: CASYSGNTIYF. CDR3 nucleotide sequence: TGTGCCAGTTATTCTGGAAACACCATATATTTT.

The chain employs TRBV4-2 and TRBJ2-1; 13 nucleotides agree with TRBD2. Germline V gives CDR1 LGHNA, CDR2 YNFKEQ. V gave up 4 bases and J gave up 5 bases; unmatched junction bases: 5. The CDR3 covers 16 residues. CDR3 sequence reads: CASSPAGTSGDNEQFF. In DNA, the CDR3 is TGTGCCAGCAGCCCGGCCGGGACTAGCGGGGACAATGAGCAGTTCTTC.

The rearrangement uses TRBV9 and TRBJ2-2; 9 bases agree with TRBD1. Germline V gene lookup returns CDR1 SGDLS and CDR2 YYNGEE. With 4 bases clipped from V and 2 bases from J, the junction kept 6 bases outside the gene matches. The CDR3 is made up of 16 amino acids. CDR3 residues: CASSRTGDRNTGELFF. The CDR3 coding sequence is TGTGCCAGCAGCCGGACAGGGGACCGAAACACCGGGGAGCTGTTTTTT.

In this sample, this clone turned up a few times. This chain joins TRBV27 and TRBJ2-3; TRBD1 agrees at 10 bases. Germline-derived CDR1 and CDR2 are MNHEY and SMNVEV (reference sequence). After removal of 10 bases from V and 12 bases from J, the junction contained 10 bases not matched to a gene. CDR3 length: 12 residues. The CDR3 DNA is TGTGCCACTTCGACAGGGGGCAAGTCACAGTATTTT. As protein: CATSTGGKSQYF.

V and J are TRBV19 and TRBJ2-3; possibly TRBD2 for D (6 bases). V was shortened by 6 bases and J by 4 bases, with 23 bases between the two germline ends. Germline lookup yields CDR1 LNHDA and CDR2 SQIVND (reference sequence). The CDR3 sequence is 17 residues long. The CDR3 DNA is TGTGCCAGTAGGGGCTTTAGCGGCCCACGGGACCCAGATACGCAGTATTTT. This encodes CASRGFSGPRDPDTQYF. Full variable domain (missing parts from reference TRBV19 and TRBJ2-3): DGGITQSPKYLFRKEGQNVTLSCEQNLNHDAMYWYRQDPGQGLRLIYYSQIVNDFQKGDIAEGYSVSREKKESFPLTVTSAQKNPTAFYLCASRGFSGPRDPDTQYFGPGTRLTVL.

The V and J genes are TRBV6-5 and TRBJ2-3; 10 bases match TRBD2. Germline values: CDR1 MNHEY, CDR2 SVGAGI. The CDR3 is 15 amino acids. With 6 bases clipped from V and 5 bases from J, the junction kept 8 bases outside the gene matches. CDR3: CASRASGGAGDTQYF. Written as DNA, the CDR3 is TGTGCCAGCAGGGCCAGCGGGGGGGCCGGAGATACGCAGTATTTT.

The V call is TRBV5-1, the J call TRBJ2-7, with D possibly matching TRBD1 (5 bases). Trimming removed 1 base at V and 5 bases at J, with 10 bases between. This CDR3 contains 13 residues. The germline CDR1 and CDR2 sequences are SGHRS and YFSETQ. Here the CDR3 DNA reads TGCGCCAGCAGCTTGATTCAGGGCCACGAGCAGTACGTC. Translating it yields CASSLIQGHEQYV.

J is TRBJ1-1 and V is TRBV2, with D possibly being TRBD1 (5 bases). This CDR3 spans 12 amino acids. Germline CDR1 and CDR2: SNHLY and FYNNEI. V lost 5 bases to trimming and J lost 4 bases, with 8 bases between them. The CDR3 reads CASSRQGTEAFF. CDR3 in DNA: TGTGCCAGCAGTAGGCAGGGCACTGAAGCTTTCTTT.

This chain links TRBV25-1 with TRBJ2-2, with a possible D match to TRBD2 (6 bases). Germline CDR1 MGHDK, CDR2 SYGVNS. This CDR3 is 14 amino acids long. Trimming took 4 bases from V and 5 from J, leaving 11 bases between them. CDR3 region: CASSAGVRTGELFF. In DNA form, the CDR3 reads TGTGCCAGCAGTGCGGGGGTGCGAACCGGGGAGCTGTTTTTT.

As regards this clone: No conserved phenylalanine or tryptophan is present at the end of the CDR3, so a read error is the likely explanation. The limits of the CDR3 on the DNA are not certain, so only TCRdb's listed CDR3 is given. V and J are TRBV21-1 and TRBJ1-1. TRBV21-1 represents a pseudogene. The CDR3 length is 10 residues, termini included. CDR3 sequence: CASSPEDHNV.

The chain combines TRBV27 with TRBJ1-2, with TRBD1 identical over 8 bases. Germline CDR1 reads MNHEY; CDR2 reads SMNVEV (reference sequence). Germline trimming cut 6 bases from V and 4 bases from J; bases unmatched to any gene: 7. This CDR3 has 14 residues. The CDR3 here is CASSQVGQGYGYTF. CDR3 in DNA: TGTGCCAGCAGCCAGGTCGGACAGGGCTATGGCTACACCTTC.

This clone was seen a handful of times. The rearrangement uses TRBV30 and TRBJ1-3, with 8 bases identical to TRBD1. This CDR3 region has 14 residues. Unmatched junction bases numbered 7, after V lost 5 bases and J lost 4 bases. Germline V gene lookup returns CDR1 GTSNPN and CDR2 SVGIG (reference sequence). The CDR3 DNA sequence: TGTGCCTGGTCTCAGGGGGCATCAGGAAACACCATATATTTT. This codes for CAWSQGASGNTIYF.

The chain links TRBV7-3 to TRBJ2-6; TRBD1 matches at 10 bases. The V segment lost 4 bases and the J segment 2 bases; nucleotides outside the gene matches: 2. Germline V lookup: CDR1 SGHTA, CDR2 FQGTGA. The CDR3 loop spans 16 amino acids. The CDR3 nucleotides are TGTGCCAGCAGCTCCGGGACAGGGGCTGGGGCCAACGTCCTGACTTTC. Its protein is CASSSGTGAGANVLTF.

This clone turned up a few times. The chain recombines TRBV5-6 with TRBJ2-5; TRBD1 might be the D (7 bases). There are 16 residues in the CDR3. V was shortened by 1 base and J by 4 bases, with 17 bases between the two germline ends. Germline V gene sequence: CDR1 SGHDT, CDR2 YYEEEE. The CDR3 reads CASSLRGRDKGETQYF. The CDR3 bases are TGTGCCAGCAGCTTGAGGGGGCGGGACAAGGGAGAGACCCAGTACTTC.

In DNA form, the CDR3 reads TGTGCCAGCAGTTTAGCGGGGGGGCAGGGGTACGAGCAGTACGTC. Residues: CASSLAGGQGYEQYV. The chain uses TRBV28 and TRBJ2-7; 9 positions agree with TRBD2. This CDR3 has 15 residues. From germline, CDR1 is MDHEN and CDR2 SYDVKM. Germline trimming cut 2 bases from V and 4 bases from J; bases unmatched to any gene: 6.

Regarding this clone: Other DNA sequences within the sample encode an identical CDR3. V gene TRBV5-1 combines with J gene TRBJ2-5, with TRBD1 matching over 9 bases. Looked up from germline, CDR1 is SGHRS and CDR2 is YFSETQ. This CDR3 contains 14 residues. V lost 4 bases to trimming and J lost 5 bases; unmatched junction nucleotides: 6. The CDR3 loop reads CASSLGQGGETQYF. The CDR3 bases are TGCGCCAGCAGCCTGGGACAGGGTGGGGAGACCCAGTACTTC.

The V gene is TRBV28, the J gene TRBJ1-2; D is undetermined. CDR3 length equals 11 residues. Trimming cost V 5 bases and J 4 bases, with 5 bases left between them. The germline V gene encodes CDR1 MDHEN and CDR2 SYDVKM. The CDR3 DNA follows: TGTGCCAGCAGTCCGTTCTATGGCTACACCTTC. It encodes CASSPFYGYTF.

This clone was seen more than once but under ten times. The CDR3 region is CSVEVGQVNEQFF. The CDR3 nucleotides are TGCAGCGTTGAAGTTGGGCAGGTGAATGAGCAGTTCTTC. This sequence joins TRBV29-1 and TRBJ2-1, with no clear D. V was clipped by 1 base and J by 7 bases, with 11 bases between them. The CDR3 has 13 amino acids. CDR1 is SQVTM and CDR2 is ANQGSEA in the germline V gene.

The table lists this clone with a few counts. The genes are TRBV7-2 and TRBJ1-5; the D gene is possibly TRBD1 (6 bases). CDR3 size: 15 residues. Between the trimmed V and J ends, which lost 5 bases and 3 bases, there was a span of 14 bases. Germline lookup yields CDR1 SGHTA and CDR2 FQGNSA. CDR3 DNA: TGTGCCAGCAGCATTCAGCAGGGGTTCAATCAGCCCCAGCATTTT. It specifies CASSIQQGFNQPQHF.

V gene TRBV5-1 combines with J gene TRBJ1-2; tentative D call: TRBD1 (5 bases). CDR3 size: 15 residues. Per germline, CDR1 SGHRS and CDR2 YFSETQ. V was clipped by 2 bases and J by 7 bases, with 18 bases between them. The CDR3 DNA sequence: TGCGCCAGCAGCTTATCAAGTGGAGGGGAGGGTGGCTACACCTTC. It translates to CASSLSSGGEGGYTF.

This clone came up once. The chain is built from TRBV2 and TRBJ2-2; 8 bases fit TRBD1. The germline V gene encodes CDR1 SNHLY and CDR2 FYNNEI. There are 14 residues in the CDR3. Trimming removed 6 bases from V and 10 bases from J; junction bases left unmatched: 10. The CDR3 sequence: CASRGGQGPQELFF. The CDR3 DNA follows: TGTGCCAGCAGGGGAGGACAGGGACCGCAGGAGCTGTTTTTT.

The rearrangement uses TRBV19 and TRBJ1-2, with a weak D call TRBD1 (6 bases). This CDR3 is built from 13 residues. Germline CDR1 and CDR2: LNHDA and SQIVND (reference sequence). V gave up 5 bases and J gave up 8 bases, with 15 bases separating them. The CDR3 here is CASSEFEGEGYTF. CDR3 DNA: TGTGCCAGTAGTGAGTTCGAGGGGGAGGGCTACACCTTC.

The V call is TRBV4-2, the J call TRBJ2-5, with TRBD2 matching 9 bases. Trimming cost V 6 bases and J 0 bases; bases outside gene matches: 8. The CDR3 is made up of 16 amino acids. Germline V gives CDR1 LGHNA, CDR2 YNFKEQ. CDR3 in DNA: TGTGCCAGCAGAGCTCGGCGGGAGGGGAACCAAGAGACCCAGTACTTC. Protein product: CASRARREGNQETQYF.